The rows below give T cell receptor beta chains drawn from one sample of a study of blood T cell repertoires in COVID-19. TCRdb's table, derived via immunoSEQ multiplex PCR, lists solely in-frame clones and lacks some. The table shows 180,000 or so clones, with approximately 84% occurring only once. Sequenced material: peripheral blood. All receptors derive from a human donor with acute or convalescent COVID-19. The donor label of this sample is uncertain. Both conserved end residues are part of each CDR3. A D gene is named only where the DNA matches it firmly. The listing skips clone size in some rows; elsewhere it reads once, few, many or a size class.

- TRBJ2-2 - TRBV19 TGTGCCAGTAGGGCGGGACCCTGGAACACCGGGGAGCTGTTTTTT CASRAGPWNTGELFF
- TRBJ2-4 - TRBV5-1 TGCGCCAGCAGCTTGGAGAGGAGGGGAAACATTCAGTACTTC CASSLERRGNIQYF
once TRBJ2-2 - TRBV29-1 TGCAGCGTAGCCGGACAGTGGGCCGGGGAGCTGTTTTTT CSVAGQWAGELFF
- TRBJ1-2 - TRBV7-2 TGTGCCAGCAGCCCTGGACATCAATGGGATAACTATGGCTACACCTTC CASSPGHQWDNYGYTF
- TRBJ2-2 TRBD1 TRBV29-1 TGCAGCGTTGATGGACAGGCGAACACCGGGGAGCTGTTTTTT CSVDGQANTGELFF
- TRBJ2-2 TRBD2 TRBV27 TGTGCCAGCAGTCCAGGGACTAGCGGGAGTCACACCGGGGAGCTGTTTTTT CASSPGTSGSHTGELFF
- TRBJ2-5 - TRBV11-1 TGTGCCAGCAGCCCCGCAGGAAGTCAAGAGACCCAGTACTTC CASSPAGSQETQYF
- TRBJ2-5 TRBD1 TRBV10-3 TGTGCCATCAGTGAGTCAACCTGGACAGGGAAAGAGACCCAGTACTTC CAISESTWTGKETQYF
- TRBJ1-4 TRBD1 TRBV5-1 TGCGCCAGCAGCTCTCACGCCGGACAGGGGGTCGAAAAACTGTTTTTT CASSSHAGQGVEKLFF
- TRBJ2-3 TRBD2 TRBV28 TGTGCCAGCAGTCTCGGACTAGCGGGAGGCGAAGATACGCAGTATTTT CASSLGLAGGEDTQYF
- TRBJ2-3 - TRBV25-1 TGTGCCAGCACCGGGCGCGGGAGCACAGATACGCAGTATTTT CASTGRGSTDTQYF
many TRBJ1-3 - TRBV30 TGTGCCTGGAGTCTTTACAGTGGAAACACCATATATTTT CAWSLYSGNTIYF
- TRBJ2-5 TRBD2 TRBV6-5 TGTGCCAGCAGTTACTCAGCTAGCGGGGCCGAAGAGACCCAGTACTTC CASSYSASGAEETQYF
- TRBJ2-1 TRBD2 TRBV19 TGTGCCAGTAGTATAGATAACCGGCGGGGGGCTGAGCAGTTCTTC CASSIDNRRGAEQFF
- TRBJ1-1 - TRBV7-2 TGTGCCAGCAGGTTCACAGCCGTGAACACTGAAGCTTTCTTT CASRFTAVNTEAFF
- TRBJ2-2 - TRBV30 TGTGCCTGGAGGAAAGGCAGGGTAGCCCTTTTGAACACCGGGGAGCTGTTTTTT CAWRKGRVALLNTGELFF